One and the same sample provided the 8 T cell receptor beta chains below, sequenced in a study of shared clonotypes between healthy human individuals. Here immunoSEQ multiplex PCR was the method, and the copy in TCRdb shows in-frame clones only, minus some. The top ten hold 0.36% of the sample, which has roughly 2,500,000 clones, over 85% seen once. Sequenced input: naive CD4+ T cells from PBMCs. Regarding subset: CD45RA+ positively selected. These receptors all stem from a man younger than 30 in good health. Some clones in this sample may be carry-over from other donors' samples.

V gene TRBV5-4 combines with J gene TRBJ2-5, with TRBD2 matching 10 bases. After removal of 0 bases from V and 5 bases from J, the junction contained 7 bases not matched to a gene. Germline assignment: CDR1 SGHNT and CDR2 YYREEE (reference sequence). The CDR3 runs to 16 residues. CDR3 sequence (DNA): TGTGCCAGCAGCTTGGTTTCTAGCGGGAGCTTTGAGACCCAGTACTTC. Protein sequence: CASSLVSSGSFETQYF.

The chain uses TRBV6-5 and TRBJ1-5; unclear D gene. Germline CDR1 reads MNHEY; CDR2 reads SVGAGI. This CDR3 has 14 residues. V gave up 4 bases and J gave up 3 bases, with 10 bases separating them. CDR3 amino acids: CASSFSNYNQPQHF. In nucleotides, the CDR3 is TGTGCCAGCAGTTTCTCTAACTACAATCAGCCCCAGCATTTT.

The rearrangement uses TRBV7-3 and TRBJ2-1; tentatively, D is TRBD2 (5 bases). V lost 2 bases to trimming and J lost 4 bases, with 12 bases between them. CDR1 is SGHTA, CDR2 FQGTGA, per germline. The CDR3 is 15 residues long. This CDR3 is CASSLYAGRYNEQFF. The CDR3 region has the DNA TGTGCCAGCAGCTTATACGCGGGCCGATACAATGAGCAGTTCTTC.

The genes are TRBV10-3 and TRBJ2-3; 7 bases fit TRBD1. The germline CDR1 and CDR2 sequences are ENHRY and SYGVKD. V was clipped by 7 bases and J by 2 bases; unmatched bases: 9. The CDR3 is 15 residues long. In DNA form, the CDR3 reads TGTGCCATCAACACAGGGGCCCTCCCCACAGATACGCAGTATTTT. Amino acids: CAINTGALPTDTQYF.

The rearrangement uses TRBV6-5 and TRBJ2-5, with 10 bases lining up with TRBD1. The J call is doubtful: the DNA matches TRBJ2-7 better. Germline CDR1 and CDR2: MNHEY and SVGAGI. The CDR3 totals 13 residues. The CDR3 nucleotides are TGTGCCAGCTGGACAGGGGGTAACTACGAGCAGTACTTC. Translated, it gives CASWTGGNYEQYF.

The V gene is TRBV15, the J gene TRBJ1-2; TRBD1 is a possible D gene (5 bases). V lost 0 bases, J lost 3 bases, and 14 bases lay in between. Germline-derived CDR1 and CDR2 are LNHNV and YYDKDF (reference sequence). The CDR3 runs 16 residues. The CDR3 DNA reads as TGTGCCACCAGCAGAGATGGCGGGGGAGACCACTATGGCTACACCTTC. Encoded protein: CATSRDGGGDHYGYTF.

As regards this clone: The sample contains more than one DNA sequence encoding this CDR3. The chain carries TRBV27 and TRBJ1-5, with TRBD1 as a possible D gene (5 bases). The CDR3 has 13 amino acids. Germline V gene sequence: CDR1 MNHEY, CDR2 SMNVEV (reference sequence). V was pared by 2 bases and J by 6 bases, with 8 bases between. DNA for the CDR3: TGTGCCAGCAGTTTACAGGGCGGTCAGCCCCAGCATTTT. It codes for CASSLQGGQPQHF.

The chain couples TRBV12-5 to TRBJ2-1, with 7 bases aligning to TRBD1. Germline V gives CDR1 LGHNT, CDR2 FRNRAP. Trimming at V came to 4 bases and at J to 0 bases, leaving 9 bases not matched to a gene. The CDR3 runs to 17 residues. The CDR3 protein is CASGSPTGKSSYNEQFF. In nucleotides, the CDR3 is TGTGCTAGTGGTTCGCCGACAGGGAAGAGCTCCTACAATGAGCAGTTCTTC.